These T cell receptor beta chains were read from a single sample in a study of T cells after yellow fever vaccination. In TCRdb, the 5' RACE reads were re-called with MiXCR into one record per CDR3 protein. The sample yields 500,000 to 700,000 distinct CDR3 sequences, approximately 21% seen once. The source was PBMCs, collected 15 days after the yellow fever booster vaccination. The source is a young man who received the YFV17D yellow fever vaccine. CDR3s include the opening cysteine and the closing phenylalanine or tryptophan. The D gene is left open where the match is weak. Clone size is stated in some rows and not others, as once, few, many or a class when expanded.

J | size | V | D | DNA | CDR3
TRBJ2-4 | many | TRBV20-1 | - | TGCAGTGCTAGAGCCCTCCCCGAAGGCAAAAACATTCAGTACTTC | CSARALPEGKNIQYF
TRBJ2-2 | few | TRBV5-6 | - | TGTGCCAGCAGCTTGGGGAGTTACGGGGAGCTGTTTTTT | CASSLGSYGELFF
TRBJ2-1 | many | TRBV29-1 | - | TGCAGCGCGAAGGAGCGGTACAATGAGCAGTTCTTC | CSAKERYNEQFF
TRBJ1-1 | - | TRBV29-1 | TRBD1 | TGCAGCGTCGTGGGACAGCAAGCTTTCTTT | CSVVGQQAFF
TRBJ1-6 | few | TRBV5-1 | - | TGCGCCAGCAGCTTGCTTAAAGGGAGCTCACCCCTCCACTTT | CASSLLKGSSPLHF
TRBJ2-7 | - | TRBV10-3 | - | TGTGCCATCAGTGATCACTCCACATACGAGCAGTACTTC | CAISDHSTYEQYF
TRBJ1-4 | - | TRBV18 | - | TGTGCCAGCTCACCGCGAACACAACAAGAAAATGAAAAACTGTTTTTT | CASSPRTQQENEKLFF
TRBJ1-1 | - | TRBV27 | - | TGTGCCAGCAGTTTATGGGACGGTTCTGAAGCTTTCTTT | CASSLWDGSEAFF
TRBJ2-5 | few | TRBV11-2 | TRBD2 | TGTGCCAGCAGCTTAGATACGGGGACTAGCGGGAGAGGGCCCCAGTACTTC | CASSLDTGTSGRGPQYF
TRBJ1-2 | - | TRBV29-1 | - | TGCAGCGTGCTAGAGGAACATGGCTACACCTTC | CSVLEEHGYTF
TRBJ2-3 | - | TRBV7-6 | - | TGTGCCAGCAGCTTAGTTCCCCAACCCTCCACAGATACGCAGTATTTT | CASSLVPQPSTDTQYF
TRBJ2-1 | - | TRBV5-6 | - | TGTGCCAGCAGCTACGGACTATCCAATGAGCAGTTCTTC | CASSYGLSNEQFF
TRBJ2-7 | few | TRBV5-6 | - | TGTGCCAGCAGGATCCGGGACGGGCACACCTACGAGCAGTACTTC | CASRIRDGHTYEQYF
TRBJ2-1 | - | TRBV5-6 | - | TGTGCCAGCAACAGGAGGCTAGCGACTAACAATGAGCAGTTCTTC | CASNRRLATNNEQFF
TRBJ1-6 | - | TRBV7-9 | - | TGTGCCAGCAGCCCCAGTCATTCACCCCTCCACTTT | CASSPSHSPLHF